This T cell receptor beta chain came from a study of cytomegalovirus exposure and HLA in healthy donors. Study-wide context: Findings of an earlier analysis included about 120 million unique TCR beta sequences from 170 million or so T cells.

PCR involved 60 Vbeta and 13 Jbeta primers. Data came from immunoSEQ multiplex PCR; TCRdb stores just in-frame clones and leaves some out. The table shows roughly 100,000 clones, with approximately 70% occurring only once. V was pared by 5 bases and J by 8 bases, with 13 bases between. This CDR3 comprises 13 residues. Germline CDR1 SGHNT, CDR2 YYREEE (reference sequence). This sequence originates from a boy aged 10-17 years in good health and CMV-seronegative. The specimen sequenced was PBMCs. V and J are TRBV5-4 and TRBJ1-4; maybe TRBD1 (5 bases). The CDR3: CASRKQGGEKLFF. In DNA form, the CDR3 reads TGTGCCAGCAGGAAGCAGGGAGGGGAAAAACTGTTTTTT.